This is a list of T cell receptor beta chains from one sample in a study of T cell changes during pregnancy in multiple sclerosis. Some clones are missing from TCRdb's copy, which holds only in-frame ones; the method was immunoSEQ multiplex PCR. Of about 92,000 clones listed, approximately 92% are singletons. The source was peripheral blood, collected in the first trimester of pregnancy. Receptor source: a female donor with multiple sclerosis, enrolled in a pregnancy study. Each CDR3 is given with its conserved first and last residue. A D gene is named only where the DNA matches it firmly. Size is omitted from some rows. Given values are once, few, many or a class for expanded clones.

j_gene: TRBJ1-2; abundance: -; v_gene: TRBV6-5; d_gene: TRBD1; CDR3aa: CASSSWGTGGYTF; CDR3nt: TGTGCCAGCAGTTCCTGGGGGACAGGGGGCTACACCTTC
j_gene: TRBJ1-3; abundance: once; v_gene: TRBV2; d_gene: -; CDR3aa: CASSEANTIYF; CDR3nt: TGTGCCAGCAGCGAGGCAAACACCATATATTTT
j_gene: TRBJ1-1; abundance: -; v_gene: TRBV5-4; d_gene: TRBD1; CDR3aa: CASRGVGTDGNTEAFF; CDR3nt: TGTGCCAGCAGGGGCGTCGGGACAGATGGCAACACTGAAGCTTTCTTT
j_gene: TRBJ2-7; abundance: -; v_gene: TRBV11-2; d_gene: TRBD1; CDR3aa: CASSLAVPTGHEQYF; CDR3nt: TGTGCCAGCAGCTTAGCGGTCCCGACAGGGCACGAGCAGTACTTC
j_gene: TRBJ1-3; abundance: -; v_gene: TRBV4-2; d_gene: -; CDR3aa: CASLRAIYF; CDR3nt: TGTGCCAGCTTGAGGGCCATATATTTT
j_gene: TRBJ2-5; abundance: -; v_gene: TRBV5-5; d_gene: -; CDR3aa: CASSLETGTQYF; CDR3nt: TGTGCCAGCAGCTTGGAAACCGGGACCCAGTACTTC
j_gene: TRBJ2-3; abundance: -; v_gene: TRBV5-1; d_gene: -; CDR3aa: CASSLGSGLSTDTQYF; CDR3nt: TGCGCCAGCAGCTTGGGTAGCGGCCTTAGCACAGATACGCAGTATTTT
j_gene: TRBJ2-1; abundance: -; v_gene: TRBV4-1; d_gene: TRBD2; CDR3aa: CASSQPGTNNEQFF; CDR3nt: TGCGCCAGCAGCCAACCGGGGACTAACAATGAGCAGTTCTTC
j_gene: TRBJ2-7; abundance: once; v_gene: TRBV27; d_gene: TRBD1; CDR3aa: CASSTRQGAYEQYF; CDR3nt: TGTGCCAGCAGCACCCGACAGGGAGCCTACGAGCAGTACTTC
j_gene: TRBJ2-5; abundance: -; v_gene: TRBV5-4; d_gene: TRBD1; CDR3aa: CASSFRGETQYF; CDR3nt: TGTGCCAGCAGCTTCAGGGGGGAGACCCAGTACTTC
j_gene: TRBJ2-3; abundance: -; v_gene: TRBV11-2; d_gene: -; CDR3aa: CASSLVSSLGVTDTQYF; CDR3nt: TGTGCCAGCAGCTTAGTAAGTTCCCTTGGAGTCACAGATACGCAGTATTTT
j_gene: TRBJ1-1; abundance: -; v_gene: TRBV7-2; d_gene: TRBD1; CDR3aa: CASSTRGPRQGRAFF; CDR3nt: TGTGCCAGCAGCACTAGGGGCCCCAGACAGGGCAGAGCTTTCTTT
j_gene: TRBJ2-7; abundance: -; v_gene: TRBV9; d_gene: -; CDR3aa: CASSGGQFYEQYF; CDR3nt: TGTGCCAGCAGCGGAGGACAGTTCTACGAGCAGTACTTC
j_gene: TRBJ2-6; abundance: -; v_gene: TRBV5-4; d_gene: -; CDR3aa: CASSLLAPGANVLTF; CDR3nt: TGTGCCAGCAGCTTGTTAGCACCTGGGGCCAACGTCCTGACTTTC
j_gene: TRBJ1-1; abundance: -; v_gene: TRBV9; d_gene: -; CDR3aa: CASSPRGANTEAFF; CDR3nt: TGTGCCAGCAGCCCCAGGGGAGCCAACACTGAAGCTTTCTTT
j_gene: TRBJ2-6; abundance: -; v_gene: TRBV4-2; d_gene: -; CDR3aa: CASSQGLSGANVLTF; CDR3nt: TGTGCCAGCAGCCAGGGGCTCTCTGGGGCCAACGTCCTGACTTTC
j_gene: TRBJ1-3; abundance: -; v_gene: TRBV28; d_gene: -; CDR3aa: CARFPQAEDGNTIYF; CDR3nt: TGTGCCAGGTTCCCTCAGGCGGAGGATGGAAACACCATATATTTT
j_gene: TRBJ2-1; abundance: -; v_gene: TRBV11-2; d_gene: TRBD2; CDR3aa: CASSLVPSGNSYNEQFF; CDR3nt: TGTGCCAGCAGCTTAGTTCCTAGCGGAAACTCCTACAATGAGCAGTTCTTC
j_gene: TRBJ1-1; abundance: once; v_gene: TRBV18; d_gene: -; CDR3aa: CASSLLPLTGMNTEAFF; CDR3nt: TGTGCCAGCTCACTCCTCCCCCTGACAGGCATGAACACTGAAGCTTTCTTT
j_gene: TRBJ2-2; abundance: -; v_gene: TRBV5-1; d_gene: TRBD2; CDR3aa: CASTSGRAKDGELFF; CDR3nt: TGCGCCAGCACTAGCGGGAGGGCTAAAGACGGGGAGCTGTTTTTT
j_gene: TRBJ2-7; abundance: -; v_gene: TRBV28; d_gene: TRBD2; CDR3aa: CASSLEGGPREQYF; CDR3nt: TGTGCCAGCAGTTTAGAGGGAGGGCCTCGGGAGCAGTACTTC
j_gene: TRBJ1-3; abundance: -; v_gene: TRBV7-2; d_gene: TRBD1; CDR3aa: CASSGRDSSYTIYF; CDR3nt: TGTGCCAGCAGCGGCCGGGACAGCTCCTACACCATATATTTT
j_gene: TRBJ1-3; abundance: -; v_gene: TRBV6-5; d_gene: -; CDR3aa: CASRKGASSGNTIYF; CDR3nt: TGTGCCAGCAGGAAAGGGGCGAGCTCTGGAAACACCATATATTTT
j_gene: TRBJ2-7; abundance: -; v_gene: TRBV14; d_gene: TRBD2; CDR3aa: CASSPSGRAYEQYF; CDR3nt: TGTGCCAGCAGTCCGAGCGGGAGGGCCTACGAGCAGTACTTC
j_gene: TRBJ1-5; abundance: few; v_gene: TRBV30; d_gene: -; CDR3aa: CAWRGDRNQPQHF; CDR3nt: TGTGCCTGGAGGGGTGACAGGAATCAGCCCCAGCATTTT
j_gene: TRBJ2-7; abundance: -; v_gene: TRBV5-4; d_gene: TRBD2; CDR3aa: CASSLAPLGAGGPYEQYF; CDR3nt: TGTGCCAGCAGCTTGGCCCCTCTGGGAGCGGGAGGACCCTACGAGCAGTACTTC
j_gene: TRBJ2-5; abundance: -; v_gene: TRBV5-4; d_gene: -; CDR3aa: CASSLTGGEETQYF; CDR3nt: TGTGCCAGCAGCTTGACAGGGGGGGAAGAGACCCAGTACTTC
j_gene: TRBJ2-7; abundance: -; v_gene: TRBV27; d_gene: TRBD2; CDR3aa: CASSPGGGYEQYF; CDR3nt: TGTGCCAGCAGCCCGGGGGGTGGGTACGAGCAGTACTTC
j_gene: TRBJ2-7; abundance: few; v_gene: TRBV5-5; d_gene: TRBD2; CDR3aa: CASSLPGGVEYF; CDR3nt: TGTGCCAGCTCCCTTCCGGGGGGGGTTGAGTACTTC
j_gene: TRBJ2-3; abundance: -; v_gene: TRBV11-1; d_gene: TRBD1; CDR3aa: CASSLGSTGTGSADTQYF; CDR3nt: TGTGCCAGCAGCTTAGGGTCTACCGGGACAGGGTCTGCAGATACGCAGTATTTT
j_gene: TRBJ1-2; abundance: once; v_gene: TRBV20-1; d_gene: -; CDR3aa: CSATGYGYTF; CDR3nt: TGCAGTGCTACAGGCTATGGCTACACCTTC
j_gene: TRBJ2-7; abundance: -; v_gene: TRBV4-3; d_gene: -; CDR3aa: CASSQDNGGPYEQYF; CDR3nt: TGCGCCAGCAGCCAAGATAATGGGGGCCCCTACGAGCAGTACTTC
j_gene: TRBJ2-5; abundance: -; v_gene: TRBV2; d_gene: -; CDR3aa: CASRRDQETQYF; CDR3nt: TGTGCCAGCAGGAGGGACCAAGAGACCCAGTACTTC
j_gene: TRBJ1-5; abundance: -; v_gene: TRBV7-2; d_gene: -; CDR3aa: CASSHRVGTQHF; CDR3nt: TGTGCCAGCAGCCACCGCGTCGGGACCCAGCATTTT
j_gene: TRBJ2-1; abundance: -; v_gene: TRBV7-9; d_gene: -; CDR3aa: CASSTPSASSYNEQFF; CDR3nt: TGTGCCAGCAGCACGCCTAGCGCGAGCTCCTACAATGAGCAGTTCTTC
j_gene: TRBJ1-2; abundance: -; v_gene: TRBV15; d_gene: TRBD1; CDR3aa: CATSRDGDRGKVDYGYTF; CDR3nt: TGTGCCACCAGCAGAGATGGGGACAGGGGTAAGGTGGACTATGGCTACACCTTC
j_gene: TRBJ2-7; abundance: -; v_gene: TRBV29-1; d_gene: TRBD1; CDR3aa: CSASALIVDRSSYEQYF; CDR3nt: TGCAGCGCTTCCGCACTTATCGTGGACAGGAGCTCCTACGAGCAGTACTTC
j_gene: TRBJ2-1; abundance: -; v_gene: TRBV29-1; d_gene: -; CDR3aa: CSVDVSGAYNEQFF; CDR3nt: TGCAGCGTTGATGTCTCGGGAGCCTACAATGAGCAGTTCTTC
j_gene: TRBJ2-7; abundance: -; v_gene: TRBV6-1; d_gene: -; CDR3aa: CASSEGGNAYEQYF; CDR3nt: TGTGCCAGCAGTGAAGGTGGCAATGCCTACGAGCAGTACTTC
j_gene: TRBJ2-7; abundance: once; v_gene: TRBV5-1; d_gene: TRBD2; CDR3aa: CASSSLSGRLYEQYF; CDR3nt: TGCGCCAGCAGCTCTCTTAGCGGGAGACTGTACGAGCAGTACTTC
j_gene: TRBJ2-1; abundance: -; v_gene: TRBV27; d_gene: TRBD2; CDR3aa: CASGGGEQFF; CDR3nt: TGTGCCAGCGGGGGGGGAGAGCAGTTCTTC
j_gene: TRBJ2-1; abundance: -; v_gene: TRBV5-1; d_gene: -; CDR3aa: CASSLREEGSYNEQFF; CDR3nt: TGCGCCAGCAGCTTGCGTGAGGAGGGTTCCTACAATGAGCAGTTCTTC